Presented here are 22 T cell receptor beta chains from one specimen sequenced in a study of T-cell reconstitution after alpha-beta-depleted transplantation in children. Preparing the TCRbeta library involved the use of unique molecular identifiers. TCRdb reanalysed the PCR reads using MiXCR and keeps one entry per CDR3 protein. The sample yields around 960,000 distinct CDR3 sequences, less than 30% seen once. Specimen: PBMCs, mostly from graft donor cells, collected 360 days after TCRalphabeta/CD19-depleted stem cell transplant. The receptors here all came from a boy in the first two years of life who had a stem cell transplant for SCID, so the T cells may come from the graft donor.

V usage is TRBV5-1 and J usage is TRBJ1-2; TRBD1 matches at 9 bases. CDR3 length equals 16 residues. The trim removed 0 bases at V and 8 bases at J, leaving 11 bases unmatched. CDR1 is SGHRS and CDR2 is YFSETQ in the germline V gene. The CDR3 sequence: CASSLAQGTGNVGYTF. CDR3 coding DNA: TGCGCCAGCAGCTTGGCTCAGGGGACAGGGAATGTCGGCTACACCTTC.

There are many counts of this clonotype. V usage is TRBV11-2 and J usage is TRBJ2-3; 7 nucleotides align to TRBD2. The CDR3 loop spans 15 amino acids. Trimming removed 1 base from V and 3 bases from J; junction bases left unmatched: 4. Germline V gene data show CDR1 as SGHAT and CDR2 as FQNNGV. The CDR3 spells CASSLGDGGTDTQYF. The CDR3 DNA sequence: TGTGCCAGCAGCTTAGGGGACGGGGGGACAGATACGCAGTATTTT.

The chain uses TRBV27 and TRBJ1-1; no reliable D call. With 1 base removed from V and 3 bases from J, the gap between germline ends came to 15 bases. The CDR3 totals 16 residues. In germline, CDR1 is MNHEY, CDR2 SMNVEV (reference sequence). CDR3 DNA: TGTGCCAGCAGTTTATTGGGCCGCCGCCCTGACACTGAAGCTTTCTTT. This translates into CASSLLGRRPDTEAFF.

The chain uses TRBV12-3 or TRBV12-4 and TRBJ2-1; TRBD1 matches 8 bases. V was pared by 7 bases and J by 3 bases, with 8 bases of the junction left unmatched. The CDR3 is 15 amino acids. CDR3 in amino acids: CASTFPTGDYNEQFF. CDR3 DNA: TGTGCCAGCACCTTCCCGACAGGGGACTACAATGAGCAGTTCTTC.

The rearrangement links TRBV4-1 to TRBJ2-3, with 8 bases lining up with TRBD2. In germline, CDR1 is MGHRA, CDR2 YSYEKL. The CDR3 is 16 amino acids. The trim removed 0 bases at V and 8 bases at J, leaving 10 bases unmatched. CDR3 sequence reads: CASSQERTGGPRTQYF. The CDR3 nucleotides are TGCGCCAGCAGCCAAGAAAGGACGGGGGGGCCTCGTACGCAGTATTTT.

The sample holds one count of this clonotype. The gene calls are TRBV7-9 and TRBJ2-3, with 9 bases identical to TRBD1. The germline gives CDR1 SEHNR, CDR2 FQNEAQ (reference sequence). The CDR3 runs to 17 residues. The V segment lost 2 bases and the J segment 3 bases; nucleotides outside the gene matches: 9. In DNA, the CDR3 is TGTGCCAGCAGCTTACTAAGTCGGGACAGGGTAACAGATACGCAGTATTTT. This gives the protein CASSLLSRDRVTDTQYF.

The chain couples TRBV12-3 or TRBV12-4 to TRBJ2-3; 10 nucleotides align to TRBD2. J gave up 0 bases and V 7 bases, and 13 bases lay outside the gene matches. The CDR3 extends over 18 amino acids. The CDR3 loop reads CASNKGLTSGLSTDTQYF. Written as DNA, the CDR3 is TGTGCCAGCAACAAAGGCCTGACTAGCGGGCTTAGCACAGATACGCAGTATTTT.

This chain links TRBV20-1 with TRBJ1-1; D remains ambiguous. CDR1 DFQATT and CDR2 SNEGSKA come from the germline V gene (reference sequence). Between the trimmed V and J ends, which lost 4 bases and 2 bases, there was a span of 11 bases. The CDR3 contains 13 residues. The chain's CDR3 is CSANPHLNTEAFF. DNA for the CDR3: TGCAGTGCTAACCCACATTTAAACACTGAAGCTTTCTTT.

This clonotype was seen a handful of times. The V gene is TRBV7-9, the J gene TRBJ2-1; 7 nucleotides agree with TRBD1. After removal of 5 bases from V and 0 bases from J, the junction contained 10 bases not matched to a gene. Germline lookup yields CDR1 SEHNR and CDR2 FQNEAQ (reference sequence). CDR3 length: 17 residues. CDR3 residues: CASSPPWTGRSYNEQFF. The CDR3 DNA reads as TGTGCCAGCAGCCCTCCCTGGACAGGACGCTCCTACAATGAGCAGTTCTTC.

This clonotype was picked up a small number of times. This chain connects TRBV18 to TRBJ2-1, with D perhaps TRBD1 (5 bases). Trimming cost V 4 bases and J 9 bases, with 13 bases left between them. The CDR3 covers 13 residues. The germline CDR1 and CDR2 sequences are KGHSH and LQKENI. The CDR3 coding sequence is TGTGCCAGCTCACTTCCAGGGAAGTCTGAGCAGTTCTTC. This codes for CASSLPGKSEQFF.

The chain carries TRBV25-1 and TRBJ2-7; a weak D match, TRBD1 (5 bases). Germline V gene sequence: CDR1 MGHDK, CDR2 SYGVNS. The CDR3 loop spans 16 amino acids. V was pared by 4 bases and J by 0 bases, with 16 bases between. CDR3 sequence: CASSGQNRRHSYEQYF. The DNA for the CDR3 is TGTGCCAGCAGTGGCCAAAACAGGCGCCACTCCTACGAGCAGTACTTC.

The table lists this clonotype with a few counts. The CDR3 region is CSGTGGASTDTQYF. The CDR3 DNA follows: TGCAGCGGTACCGGGGGGGCCAGCACAGATACGCAGTATTTT. This sequence joins TRBV29-1 and TRBJ2-3, with 8 positions matching TRBD2. The CDR3 extends over 14 amino acids. J was trimmed by 0 bases and V by 7 bases; bases with no gene match: 6. Germline-derived CDR1 and CDR2 are SQVTM and ANQGSEA.

This clonotype was recorded many times. J is TRBJ2-1 and V is TRBV29-1; 9 nucleotides agree with TRBD1. J was trimmed by 9 bases and V by 4 bases; bases with no gene match: 4. The CDR3 has 12 residues. Germline values: CDR1 SQVTM, CDR2 ANQGSEA. The CDR3 bases are TGCAGCGTTGGACAGGGGGGGACTGAGCAGTTCTTC. Its protein product is CSVGQGGTEQFF.

This sequence joins TRBV6-5 and TRBJ1-2, with D unclear. The CDR3 totals 12 residues. Trimming removed 6 bases at V and 7 bases at J, with 12 bases between. Per germline, CDR1 MNHEY and CDR2 SVGAGI. The CDR3 DNA is TGTGCCAGCAGCCCGCCTTCTGGTGGCTACACCTTC. This sequence encodes CASSPPSGGYTF.

V and J are TRBV7-2 and TRBJ2-7; D ambiguous. The CDR3 extends over 13 amino acids. V gave up 5 bases and J gave up 6 bases, with 14 bases separating them. Germline CDR1 reads SGHTA; CDR2 reads FQGNSA. The CDR3 sequence is CASSHPSGSEQYF. The CDR3 DNA sequence: TGTGCCAGCAGCCACCCTAGTGGCTCCGAGCAGTACTTC.

The gene calls are TRBV20-1 and TRBJ1-4, with 7 nucleotides matching TRBD1. Germline CDR1 DFQATT, CDR2 SNEGSKA (reference sequence). The trim removed 5 bases at V and 5 bases at J, leaving 5 bases unmatched. This CDR3 has 13 amino acids. Here the CDR3 reads CSAGTARNEKLFF. For the CDR3, the DNA is TGCAGTGCTGGGACAGCTCGCAATGAAAAACTGTTTTTT.

The chain couples TRBV12-3 or TRBV12-4 to TRBJ2-1, with 7 nucleotides matching TRBD1. V trimming: 2 bases; J trimming: 7 bases; junction bases outside the gene matches: 11. CDR3 length: 16 residues. CDR3 protein: CASSLPVQGESNEQFF. DNA of the CDR3: TGTGCCAGCAGTTTACCAGTGCAGGGGGAGTCGAATGAGCAGTTCTTC.

The V call is TRBV29-1, the J call TRBJ2-7; the D is unclear. The V gene's germline CDR1 is SQVTM and CDR2 ANQGSEA. The CDR3 loop spans 14 amino acids. V was clipped by 7 bases and J by 0 bases, with 16 bases between them. This CDR3 is CSAILGLGSYEQYF. The CDR3 nucleotides are TGCAGCGCAATTTTAGGGTTGGGCTCCTACGAGCAGTACTTC.

V gene TRBV28 combines with J gene TRBJ2-7, with TRBD1 matching over 8 bases. Trimming removed 3 bases from V and 7 bases from J; junction bases left unmatched: 5. CDR1 MDHEN and CDR2 SYDVKM come from the germline V gene. This CDR3 region has 13 residues. CDR3 nucleotide sequence: TGTGCCAGCAGTTTTGCAGGGGGCGAGGAGCAGTACTTC. It codes for CASSFAGGEEQYF. Full variable domain (outside the CDR3, taken from reference TRBV28 and TRBJ2-7): DVKVTQSSRYLVKRTGEKVFLECVQDMDHENMFWYRQDPGLGLRLIYFSYDVKMKEKGDIPEGYSVSREKKERFSLILESASTNQTSMYLCASSFAGGEEQYFGPGTRLTVT.

The chain couples TRBV12-3 or TRBV12-4 to TRBJ1-5; no reliable D call. This CDR3 has 13 residues. The germline V and J ends were trimmed by 8 bases and 1 base, with 9 bases remaining between them. The CDR3 DNA reads as TGTGCCAGCCGTGGTCTGAGCAATCAGCCCCAGCATTTT. It specifies CASRGLSNQPQHF.

This clonotype has more than one count but fewer than ten. This chain joins TRBV12-3 or TRBV12-4 and TRBJ2-7; perhaps TRBD2 as D (6 bases). V shed 3 bases and J shed 7 bases, with 16 bases lying between them. This CDR3 contains 14 residues. The CDR3 DNA reads TGTGCCAGCAGTTTGTCCCCCCAGGGAGGTGAGCAGTACTTC. This codes for CASSLSPQGGEQYF.

This clonotype has a count of ten or more. The chain couples TRBV7-2 to TRBJ2-3; 8 bases align to TRBD2. Germline V lookup: CDR1 SGHTA, CDR2 FQGNSA. This CDR3 is built from 17 residues. V was clipped by 3 bases and J by 5 bases; unmatched bases: 13. CDR3 DNA sequence: TGTGCCAGCAGCTTGAGCGGGGGCCTCGTGCCCTTAGATACGCAGTATTTT. Encoded protein: CASSLSGGLVPLDTQYF. The complete variable domain, with remaining parts taken from reference TRBV7-2 and TRBJ2-3, reads GAGVSQSPSNKVTEKGKDVELRCDPISGHTALYWYRQSLGQGLEFLIYFQGNSAPDKSGLPSDRFSAERTGGSVSTLTIQRTQQEDSAVYLCASSLSGGLVPLDTQYFGPGTRLTVL.